These 26 T cell receptor beta chains were all obtained from the same sample, sequenced in a study of T cells in Graves' hyperthyroidism and ophthalmopathy. The TCR beta CDR3 regions underwent amplification using RNA transcripts as the source. Carried out on the TCR CDR3, a first-round RT-PCR used the HTBI primer set. TCRdb re-derived calls from the multiplex PCR reads in MiXCR, one entry per CDR3 protein. The repertoire has fewer than 900,000 distinct CDR3 sequences, roughly 15% of them found once; the top ten carry around 8.1%. Sequencing used blood. Every receptor here comes from a man aged 18 to 29 with Graves' hyperthyroidism.

The V gene is TRBV3-1, the J gene TRBJ2-3; TRBD2 might be the D (5 bases). Germline CDR1 and CDR2: LGHDT and YNNKEL (reference sequence). Trimming took 1 base from V and 2 from J, leaving 16 bases between them. CDR3 length: 17 amino acids. CDR3 residues: CASSQGFRSGYTDTQYF. The CDR3 DNA reads as TGTGCCAGCAGCCAAGGATTTAGGAGCGGATACACAGATACGCAGTATTTT.

A few counts support this clonotype. The chain is built from TRBV5-4 and TRBJ2-2; the match to TRBD2 covers 8 bases. Germline CDR1 reads SGHNT; CDR2 reads YYREEE (reference sequence). This CDR3 spans 16 amino acids. V lost 3 bases and J lost 3; bases outside the gene matches: 7. CDR3 residues: CASSSRAAGDTGELFF. The CDR3, as DNA: TGTGCCAGCAGCTCGCGCGCAGCGGGAGACACCGGGGAGCTGTTTTTT.

In its sample, this clonotype was seen many times. V is TRBV20-1 and J is TRBJ2-1, with D perhaps being TRBD1 or TRBD2 (6 bases each). The V gene lost 6 bases and the J gene lost 8 bases, with 26 bases spanning the gap. Germline assignment: CDR1 DFQATT and CDR2 SNEGSKA (reference sequence). This CDR3 contains 16 residues. This CDR3 reads CSALSPSDPGGDEQFF. Written as DNA, the CDR3 is TGCAGTGCCCTTTCCCCTAGCGACCCTGGGGGCGATGAGCAGTTCTTC.

Only a few counts were recorded for this clonotype. The chain joins TRBV14 to TRBJ2-5, with a tentative D call TRBD2 (5 bases). Trimming shortened V by 0 bases and J by 4 bases, and 6 bases separated the two germline ends. Per the germline V gene, CDR1 is SGHDN and CDR2 is FVKESK. This CDR3 comprises 13 residues. CDR3 DNA sequence: TGTGCCAGCAGCCAAGAAGGGAGAGAGACCCAGTACTTC. Its protein product is CASSQEGRETQYF.

A few counts support this clonotype. The V gene is TRBV27, the J gene TRBJ1-2; unclear D gene. This CDR3 is 14 amino acids long. Trimming removed 8 bases at V and 5 bases at J, with 18 bases between. CDR1 is MNHEY, CDR2 SMNVEV, per germline (reference sequence). CDR3 nucleotides: TGTGCCAGCCGAAATACGGTGGGAAGGTATGGCTACACCTTC. It codes for CASRNTVGRYGYTF.

This clonotype was detected many times. The chain uses TRBV29-1 and TRBJ2-2, with TRBD2 as a possible D gene (6 bases). Trimming cost V 4 bases and J 1 base, with 13 bases left between them. Germline V gene data show CDR1 as SQVTM and CDR2 as ANQGSEA. The CDR3 length is 15 residues. CDR3 residues: CSVVALGGNTGELFF. In DNA form, the CDR3 reads TGCAGCGTTGTGGCCCTGGGAGGGAACACCGGGGAGCTGTTTTTT.

This clonotype was recorded a few times. V gene TRBV6-2 or TRBV6-3 combines with J gene TRBJ2-1; a weak D match, TRBD1 (6 bases). The CDR3 is 15 amino acids. V was pared by 2 bases and J by 7 bases, with 15 bases between. The germline V gene encodes CDR1 MNHEY and CDR2 SVGEGT. CDR3 bases: TGTGCCAGCAGTTACGGTGTACCGAGGGGGAATGAGCAGTTCTTC. This gives the protein CASSYGVPRGNEQFF.

The V call is TRBV7-2, the J call TRBJ2-5; the match to TRBD1 covers 8 bases. Per the germline V gene, CDR1 is SGHTA and CDR2 is FQGNSA. The CDR3 spans 15 residues. The V and J ends lost 3 bases and 1 base, in that order; junction bases with no gene match: 4. In DNA form, the CDR3 reads TGTGCCAGCAGCTTTACAGGGGGAGCCCAAGAGACCCAGTACTTC. It translates to CASSFTGGAQETQYF. Full variable domain (remainder filled in from reference TRBV7-2 and TRBJ2-5): GAGVSQSPSNKVTEKGKDVELRCDPISGHTALYWYRQSLGQGLEFLIYFQGNSAPDKSGLPSDRFSAERTGGSVSTLTIQRTQQEDSAVYLCASSFTGGAQETQYFGPGTRLLVL.

In this sample, this clonotype turned up once. This sequence joins TRBV4-1 and TRBJ2-3, with 9 bases aligning to TRBD2. CDR3 length: 17 residues. Germline assignment: CDR1 MGHRA and CDR2 YSYEKL. V trimming: 4 bases; J trimming: 2 bases; junction bases outside the gene matches: 10. The CDR3 DNA is TGCGCCAGCAGCCTAAGTACTAGCGGGTCAATCACAGATACGCAGTATTTT. Its translation: CASSLSTSGSITDTQYF.

This clonotype has a count of ten or more. This chain links TRBV19 with TRBJ2-7, with TRBD2 matching over 9 bases. The CDR3 sequence is 13 residues long. The V gene's germline CDR1 is LNHDA and CDR2 SQIVND (reference sequence). The V segment lost 3 bases and the J segment 4 bases; nucleotides outside the gene matches: 1. The CDR3 DNA sequence: TGTGCCAGTAGTATTACTAGCGGGTACGAGCAGTACTTC. Translation: CASSITSGYEQYF.

The table lists this clonotype with a few counts. V gene TRBV20-1 combines with J gene TRBJ2-1, with 10 bases identical to TRBD2. V was pared by 6 bases and J by 7 bases, with 15 bases of the junction left unmatched. This CDR3 spans 16 amino acids. Germline CDR1 is DFQATT and CDR2 is SNEGSKA (reference sequence). CDR3 bases: TGCAGTGCGAGGCTAGCGGGAGCACCGTCGGGGAATGAGCAGTTCTTC. Residues: CSARLAGAPSGNEQFF.

This clonotype was counted ten times or more. The chain uses TRBV12-3 or TRBV12-4 and TRBJ1-1, with 7 bases identical to TRBD1. The length of the CDR3 is 14 residues. The junction had 1 base not matched to a gene; V was cut back by 2 bases and J by 1 base. CDR3 sequence (DNA): TGTGCCAGCAGTTTACACAGGGGGAACACTGAAGCTTTCTTT. It specifies CASSLHRGNTEAFF.

The J gene is TRBJ1-1, the V gene TRBV3-1; TRBD1 agrees at 7 bases. After removal of 5 bases from V and 7 bases from J, the junction contained 4 bases not matched to a gene. In germline, CDR1 is LGHDT, CDR2 YNNKEL (reference sequence). The CDR3 contains 12 residues. Here the CDR3 DNA reads TGTGCCAGCAGCTTTGACAGGGTTGAAGCTTTCTTT. Translated: CASSFDRVEAFF.

This clonotype was found many times. V and J are TRBV2 and TRBJ1-2, with 7 bases lining up with TRBD1. The CDR3 runs 14 residues. V trimming: 6 bases; J trimming: 3 bases; junction bases outside the gene matches: 7. Per the germline V gene, CDR1 is SNHLY and CDR2 is FYNNEI. The CDR3 region is CASSLQGSDYGYTF. In nucleotides, the CDR3 is TGTGCCAGCAGCTTACAGGGGTCGGACTATGGCTACACCTTC.

This clonotype has a handful of counts. This sequence joins TRBV19 and TRBJ2-1; D is unclear. The V end was cut by 2 bases, the J end by 8 bases, with 13 bases between. The CDR3 spans 14 residues. Germline V gene data show CDR1 as LNHDA and CDR2 as SQIVND (reference sequence). CDR3 protein: CASSIRGTWDEQFF. In DNA, the CDR3 is TGTGCCAGTAGTATAAGAGGAACGTGGGATGAGCAGTTCTTC.

CDR3 residues: CASSLRDSHNEQFF. Here the CDR3 DNA reads TGTGCCAGCAGTCTCCGGGACAGCCACAATGAGCAGTTCTTC. This sequence joins TRBV12-3 or TRBV12-4 and TRBJ2-1; 7 bases line up with TRBD1. CDR3 length: 14 amino acids. V trimming: 5 bases; J trimming: 5 bases; junction bases outside the gene matches: 6.

Points on this clonotype: This could be a read error, since a much larger clone is one nucleotide away. The chain carries TRBV2 and TRBJ1-5; D not certain. Germline-derived CDR1 and CDR2 are SNHLY and FYNNEI. The CDR3 spans 13 residues. The CDR3, as DNA: TGTGCCGGCAGCGGCACTAGCAATCAGCCCCAGCATTTT. It yields the protein CAGSGTSNQPQHF.

This clonotype came up many times. The rearrangement joins TRBV19 to TRBJ2-7; 10 bases match TRBD1. The CDR3 length is 14 residues. J gave up 5 bases and V 6 bases, and 7 bases lay outside the gene matches. Germline V gene lookup returns CDR1 LNHDA and CDR2 SQIVND (reference sequence). Written as DNA, the CDR3 is TGTGCCAGTAGCACCGGGACAGGGGTCAACGAGCAGTACTTC. Translation gives CASSTGTGVNEQYF.

This clonotype was seen at least ten times. The rearrangement uses TRBV5-8 and TRBJ2-1, with D hard to call. The germline V gene encodes CDR1 SGHTS and CDR2 YDEGEE. This CDR3 region has 13 residues. V gave up 0 bases and J gave up 6 bases, with 7 bases separating them. The CDR3 protein is CASSLGTRNEQFF. For the CDR3, the DNA is TGTGCCAGCAGCTTGGGTACCCGCAATGAGCAGTTCTTC.

This clonotype showed up just a few times. This sequence joins TRBV11-2 and TRBJ1-4; D uncertain. Germline CDR1 reads SGHAT; CDR2 reads FQNNGV. The CDR3 is 16 residues long. Trimming removed 5 bases from V and 5 bases from J, with 18 bases in between. In nucleotides, the CDR3 is TGTGCCAGCAGCCAGTTGGGCGCGGCCGAGAATGAAAAACTGTTTTTT. This gives the protein CASSQLGAAENEKLFF.

This clonotype was detected only a few times. The gene calls are TRBV30 and TRBJ2-7; 8 positions match TRBD1. V was clipped by 4 bases and J by 3 bases; unmatched bases: 8. This CDR3 is 14 amino acids long. Germline V gene lookup returns CDR1 GTSNPN and CDR2 SVGIG (reference sequence). In DNA form, the CDR3 reads TGTGCCTGGAAAGGGGACAGGATCAACTACGAGCAGTACTTC. Translated, it gives CAWKGDRINYEQYF.

The table lists this clonotype with many counts. This chain connects TRBV7-6 to TRBJ2-1, with D perhaps TRBD2 (5 bases). From germline, CDR1 is SGHVS and CDR2 FNYEAQ. The CDR3 is 15 residues long. V was pared by 6 bases and J by 2 bases, with 14 bases between. CDR3: CASRPTTGTYNEQFF. The CDR3 coding sequence is TGTGCCAGCAGACCCACAACGGGGACCTACAATGAGCAGTTCTTC.

The J gene is TRBJ2-5, the V gene TRBV20-1; 10 nucleotides agree with TRBD1. The CDR3 totals 14 residues. Germline V gives CDR1 DFQATT, CDR2 SNEGSKA (reference sequence). V dropped 5 bases and J dropped 5; count of bases not matched to a gene: 8. CDR3 bases: TGCAGTGCTGGCATGACAGGGGGCAGGGAGACCCAGTACTTC. Its translation: CSAGMTGGRETQYF.

This clonotype was counted only a few times. This chain uses TRBV6-1 with TRBJ1-5; 7 nucleotides align to TRBD1. The germline gives CDR1 MNHNS, CDR2 SASEGT. CDR3 size: 15 residues. Trimming removed 6 bases from V and 1 base from J; junction bases left unmatched: 6. The CDR3, as DNA: TGTGCCAGCAGGTCTCAGACAGGGAGCAATCAGCCCCAGCATTTT. It encodes CASRSQTGSNQPQHF.

V is TRBV5-1 and J is TRBJ2-5; no reliable D call. The CDR3 is 19 residues long. Germline lookup yields CDR1 SGHRS and CDR2 YFSETQ. Trimming shortened V by 2 bases and J by 0 bases, and 23 bases separated the two germline ends. The CDR3 reads CASSFKAATASLYQETQYF. The CDR3 DNA sequence: TGCGCCAGCAGCTTCAAGGCAGCTACAGCGTCTTTGTACCAAGAGACCCAGTACTTC.

A note on this clonotype: It is likely a read error, because the conserved phenylalanine at the end of the CDR3 is missing. CDR3 nucleotide sequence: TGTGCCAGCAGCCAAGAGGGTCAGCCCCAGCATCTT. Its translation: CASSQEGQPQHL. The V and J genes are TRBV3-1 and TRBJ1-5, with no clear D. The CDR3 is 12 residues long. V was trimmed by 0 bases and J by 6 bases, leaving 3 bases between them. Germline CDR1 LGHDT, CDR2 YNNKEL (reference sequence).